This paragraph reports one TCR beta chain. Its specific antigen is unknown. No much larger clone is present one base from it, and per-base qualities are unavailable. Including cysteine and phenylalanine, the CDR3 has 13 amino acids. This entry keeps only the CDR3 DNA: 39 bases, framed from base 1. The V and J ends are trimmed by 6 bases and 3 bases, leaving 11 bases between them. From the germline V gene (reference sequence), CDR1 is MNHEY and CDR2 is SMNVEV. Library prep was done by the immunoSEQ multiplex PCR assay. For the multiplex PCR, a mixture combining 60 forward primers for TCR Vbeta segments and 13 reverse primers for TCR Jbeta segments was used. A multiplex PCR assay on genomic DNA amplified the CDR3 region of rearranged TCR beta genes. On the Illumina HiSeq System, the amplified TCR beta libraries were sequenced as 87-base-pair reads. Per the source publication's procedure: Across the roughly 640 repertoires, a later analysis counted tens of millions of unique TCR beta chains, roughly 11 million of which were shared by at least two donors. Raw reads were error-corrected and collapsed into unique sequences with a nearest-neighbor algorithm that merged closely related sequences to remove PCR and sequencing errors. CDR3 sequences were aligned to IMGT reference sequences to assign V, D and J gene segments. Each retained sequence needed at least a six-nucleotide match to both a V gene segment and a J gene segment. Rearrangements were classified as productive when the CDR3 lacked stop codons and remained in frame with V and J, and all other rearrangements were classified as non-productive. CDR3 was defined by IMGT convention, running from the second conserved V-encoded cysteine to the conserved J-encoded phenylalanine. The earlier analysis of a few hundred of the donors excluded any sequence lacking an unambiguous match to a single V gene segment. An earlier analysis of approximately 590 of the donors called V segments functional above 56.7% productive rearrangements and segregating when the between-donor standard deviation exceeded 5%. A statistical classification framework was developed to diagnose cytomegalovirus status using the catalog of TCR beta chain sequences. A later analysis assigned V and J genes by comparing TCR nucleotide sequences with IMGT/GENE-DB human TR gene sequences. Using the TCRdist pipeline, a later analysis assigned CDR3 sequences along with most-parsimonious VDJ recombination scenarios. In a later analysis, every TCR beta chain was defined by the combination of its CDR3 amino acid sequence and its V-gene family, and reads without a unique V-gene family were dropped. In a later analysis, 500 to 700 highly shared, low-generation-probability nucleotide sequences were removed to address suspected cross-contamination and a sequencing artifact. In a later analysis, a clonal expansion index for each public chain was calculated from normalized within-repertoire ranks of inferred template counts. In a later analysis, generation probabilities were computed using a VDJ recombination model fitted to out-of-frame rearrangements, and the results were checked against IGoR. In a later analysis, hypergeometric tests were used to score TCR-TCR, TCR-HLA and TCR-CMV co-occurrence, with a repertoire-size bias correction applied to TCR pairs. False discovery rates were estimated in a later analysis by permuting HLA or CMV assignments 20 times. In a later analysis, co-occurring TCRs were grouped using DBSCAN, with TCRdist sequence similarity added in when clustering inside HLA-allele-positive subsets. For co-occurrence clustering, repertoires with fewer than 30,000 or more than 120,000 public chains were excluded, along with roughly five repertoires with anomalous nucleotide sharing. TCRdb retrieved this table from immuneACCESS and kept in-frame rearrangements only. Not all clones are present; in checked studies, unresolved V genes account for under half, and no reason is known for the remainder. D and trimming were read from the DNA, whereas the V and J calls and clone size are those reported in that table. Within this sample are around 220,000 clones, with about 70% of them counted one time only. Roughly 1.9% of the sample is held by the ten biggest clonotypes.

These data originate in a study of cytomegalovirus exposure and HLA in healthy donors (dated by TCRdb to about 2017). Study-wide context: An earlier analysis of roughly 500 of the donors reported roughly 300 Gb of sequence data and roughly 110 million unique TCR beta sequences from roughly 200 million T cells. Of the roughly 400 genotyped donors, about 80% fell in the genetic ancestry cluster associated with self-reported Caucasian donors. About 5 DR-DQ haplotypes were handled as single units for association and clustering, since linkage in the cohort was strong. The study profiled the T cell repertoires of about 720 subjects by immunosequencing and related them to cytomegalovirus serostatus. An earlier analysis of approximately 640 of the donors applied high-throughput TCR beta sequencing to assess whether each TCR beta V gene segment acted as functional or pseudogenic. HLA typing included class I and class II loci at four-digit resolution. A later genetic analysis took genome-wide SNP genotypes for about 65% of the 666 donors and used that subset as a discovery cohort. Roughly 300 gigabases of sequencing data and roughly 80 million unique TCR sequences made up an early release that covered 500 to 650 HLA-typed donors. Typing coverage varied by locus: about 629-640 donors for A, B, C, DRB1 and DQB1; under 550 for DQA1; over 600 for DPA1; around 450 for DPB1. Alongside the repertoire data, information on donor age, sex, ethnicity and CMV serostatus was compiled. To predict cytomegalovirus infection status, the study combined high-throughput TCR immunosequencing, statistical association of individual TCRs with disease status, and machine learning. Every discovery cohort repertoire had been produced on one sequencing platform. In the later analysis, no new phenotypic data were used to find candidate immune exposures; instead, reliance was placed on TCR beta sequences and their occurrence across donors. The aim of the study was to test whether cataloging public T cell receptors could identify signatures of past pathogen exposure. A later analysis re-examined previously published TCR beta repertoires from just over 650 donors and added high-resolution HLA genotyping to investigate patterns of TCR occurrence. Among over 350 genotyped donors of the cohort, an average of 235,054 unique TCR beta nucleotide sequences were sequenced per donor, about a sixth of them non-productive. Along with the approximately 650-subject first cohort, a separate validation cohort of 120 different subjects was used.

In total, fewer than 750 healthy bone marrow donors made up the cohort. At the time of sampling, all cohort members were nominally healthy, though unrecorded immune exposures were likely present. The donor was CMV seronegative and belonged to the group of several hundred seronegative cohort members. A peripheral blood sample was collected from each donor, and TCR beta sequencing was performed on peripheral blood mononuclear cells. The Qiagen DNeasy Blood Extraction Kit was used to extract genomic DNA from the blood cell samples. General conclusions and limits of the study: In vitro tests confirmed that a few of the cytomegalovirus-associated TCR beta chains recognize cytomegalovirus antigens. Because some donors lacked HLA typing at each locus, the association tests relied only on the typed subset. The classifier was reported to diagnose cytomegalovirus status with high specificity and sensitivity in both the original and validation cohorts. A further reported finding was that TCR beta sequences accurately predicted the HLA-A and HLA-B alleles for most subjects in the first cohort. A group of highly shared sequence variants was considered likely to be a technical artifact of the sequencing pipeline. Sequencing depth was assumed to be roughly uniform across donors in the presence/absence analyses, though that assumption may not hold. The 87-base-pair reads could not distinguish some IMGT-functional V segments, including TRBV6-2 and TRBV6-3, so those segments were excluded. Correlated functional status among segregating V segments might be attributable to linkage disequilibrium, but an unknown experimental factor could not be ruled out. In the study, about 150 TCR beta chains were listed as associated with cytomegalovirus. Compared with equally common non-associated chains, HLA-associated TCR beta chains in a later analysis were more clonally expanded and had lower generation probabilities. The only immune exposure information available for the cohort was CMV serostatus. An association between a missense DCLRE1C variant and V-gene and J-gene trimming of TCR beta chains was found in a later genetic analysis and replicated in an independent cohort. Roughly 17 rarely observed V segments, including chromosome 9 orphons, were excluded from the earlier analysis of about 500 of the donors because counts were too low. Compared with the roughly 720-donor mean, donors in an Asian-associated ancestry cluster had fewer N-insertions in productive TCRs, according to a later genetic analysis. Most TCR sequences were observed very rarely across donors, whereas some public TCRs were present in many individuals. Several of the top co-occurrence clusters appeared to be linked to parvovirus B19, influenza, CMV and Epstein-Barr virus, according to a later analysis. Specific HLA alleles were associated with 18,000 or so TCR beta sequences at a false discovery rate of 0.05 in a later analysis. In a later analysis, TCR association rates were found to vary across HLA loci, with the most associated TCRs seen for DRB1 alleles and the fewest for HLA-C alleles. According to a later analysis, most CMV-associated TCR beta chains appeared to be HLA-restricted, and the HLA associations seemed to be driven largely by CMV exposure. It was suggested by the authors that the approach could potentially be generalized to other disease states and immunological phenotypes. When HLA alleles, especially DR and DQ, strongly co-occurred, attributing TCR associations to individual alleles was difficult. This cohort had only TCR beta chains sequenced, and the lack of alpha or paired-chain data limited which features could be detected. Broadly in line with IMGT annotations, most TCR beta V segments showed up in productive rearrangements about 87% or about 30% of the time in an earlier analysis of several hundred of the donors.

The chain is made from TRBV27 and TRBJ1-1, and the D gene may be TRBD1, 5 bases matching. Material: PBMCs. This TCR was recovered from a woman aged 25-40 years in good health and CMV-seronegative. The CDR3 region has the sequence CASRVKGHTEAFF. The DNA sequence is as follows: TGTGCCAGCAGAGTTAAGGGGCACACTGAAGCTTTCTTT.